The 25 T cell receptor beta chains below come from one sample, sequenced in a study of tumor-infiltrating lymphocytes in primary liver carcinoma. TCR beta cDNA was reverse-transcribed from about 500 ng of total RNA. The reaction used a constant-region primer and ProtoScript II reverse transcriptase. Libraries of TCR beta came from three nested multiplex PCR rounds with slightly modified ARM-PCR. Amplification in the first two PCR rounds was performed using TRBV1-TRBV30 forward primers and a C-beta reverse primer for 10 cycles each. TCRdb fed the multiplex PCR reads into MiXCR, producing one record per CDR3 protein. The top ten hold 7% to 8.5% of the sample, which has some 200,000 distinct CDR3 sequences, less than 75% seen once. Germline DNA was also extracted, with blood RNA taken from unsorted whole blood. Sequencing was done on a sample of peripheral blood. The origin of the receptors is an older woman with primary liver carcinoma and hepatitis B virus infection.

The chain recombines TRBV5-6 with TRBJ1-1; the D is unclear. Germline values: CDR1 SGHDT, CDR2 YYEEEE. This CDR3 contains 13 residues. V lost 4 bases to trimming and J lost 4 bases, with 11 bases between them. CDR3 sequence: CASSTGPSTEAFF. DNA for the CDR3: TGTGCCAGCAGCACCGGGCCCAGCACTGAAGCTTTCTTT.

Of note for this clonotype: One junction end disagrees with the germline gene, perhaps due to a read error. This rearrangement joins TRBV5-1 to TRBJ2-7, with D possibly being TRBD2 (6 bases). The CDR3 length is 15 residues. The V gene's germline CDR1 is SGHRS and CDR2 YFSETQ. The CDR3 coding sequence is TGCGCCAGCAGCTCCCCGGGGGTCGGGTCCTACGAGCGGTACTTC. Translated, it gives CASSSPGVGSYERYF.

A word on this clonotype: The junction differs from germline at one of its ends, possibly a read error. The rearrangement joins TRBV11-2 to TRBJ2-2; maybe TRBD1 (5 bases). The CDR3 is made up of 17 amino acids. The V gene's germline CDR1 is SGHAT and CDR2 FQNNGV. CDR3 nucleotide sequence: TGTGCCAGCAGGTTAGACTCCGAAGGGGCGAACACCGGGGAGCTGTTTTTT. Translated, it gives CASRLDSEGANTGELFF.

With respect to this clonotype: As the CDR3 is not closed by the conserved phenylalanine or tryptophan, this likely results from a read error. This rearrangement joins TRBV7-9 to TRBJ2-5; D perhaps matches TRBD1 (5 bases). The closer fit of TRBJ2-7 to the DNA end suggests the J call may be wrong. Germline V gene lookup returns CDR1 SEHNR and CDR2 FQNEAQ (reference sequence). This CDR3 is 13 amino acids long. This CDR3 is CASSPGQGYEQYL. CDR3 DNA: TGTGCCAGCAGCCCCGGGCAGGGCTACGAGCAGTACCTC.

Regarding this clonotype: The junction departs from germline at one end; a sequencing error may be responsible. This chain uses TRBV4-1 with TRBJ1-1; TRBD1 matches at 8 bases. The CDR3 sequence is 17 residues long. Germline V gene lookup returns CDR1 MGHRA and CDR2 YSYEKL. CDR3 bases: TGCACCAGCAGCCAACCCGGGACAGGTCTCATGAACACTGAAGCTTCCTTT. It translates to CTSSQPGTGLMNTEASF.

Ten or more counts support this clonotype. The rearrangement links TRBV29-1 to TRBJ1-1; D gene ambiguous. This CDR3 comprises 11 residues. Looked up from germline, CDR1 is SQVTM and CDR2 is ANQGSEA. Trimming pared 7 bases from V and 2 bases from J, leaving 8 bases between. The DNA of the CDR3 is TGCAGCGCTCGGCGCAACACTGAAGCTTTCTTT. This translates into CSARRNTEAFF. The variable domain in full, with the rest retrieved from reference TRBV29-1 and TRBJ1-1, is SAVISQKPSRDICQRGTSLTIQCQVDSQVTMMFWYRQQPGQSLTLIATANQGSEATYESGFVIDKFPISRPNLTFSTLTVSNMSPEDSSIYLCSARRNTEAFFGQGTRLTVV.

Concerning this clonotype: A much bigger clone sits one base away, suggesting this may be a read error. This sequence joins TRBV12-3 or TRBV12-4 and TRBJ1-2; weak D call: TRBD1 (5 bases). The CDR3 is 16 amino acids. CDR3 sequence reads: CASSSDWDGANYGYIF. CDR3 coding DNA: TGTGCCAGCAGTTCCGACTGGGACGGCGCTAACTATGGCTACATCTTC.

This clonotype was seen more than once but under ten times. The chain recombines TRBV13 with TRBJ2-2; 7 bases are shared with TRBD2. Germline loops: CDR1 PRHDT, CDR2 FYEKMQ (reference sequence). V gave up 5 bases and J gave up 6 bases; unmatched junction bases: 9. The CDR3 has 15 residues. The CDR3 reads CASSRKRGSAGELFF. Here the CDR3 DNA reads TGTGCCAGCAGCCGAAAGCGGGGTTCGGCCGGGGAGCTGTTTTTT.

Ten or more counts support this clonotype. The chain uses TRBV4-2 and TRBJ2-3; TRBD2 matches 14 bases. Germline CDR1 is LGHNA and CDR2 is YNFKEQ. This CDR3 is 15 amino acids long. Losses at the gene ends were 4 bases for V and 6 bases for J; bases not matched to a gene: 3. The CDR3 reads CASSLGLAGVDTQYF. As DNA, the CDR3 is TGTGCCAGCAGCCTGGGACTAGCGGGAGTTGATACGCAGTATTTT.

This chain joins TRBV6-1 and TRBJ2-2; 11 bases match TRBD2. The CDR3 totals 16 residues. Germline loops: CDR1 MNHNS, CDR2 SASEGT. The V and J ends lost 4 bases and 5 bases, in that order; junction bases with no gene match: 6. The CDR3 reads CASSAVRLAGTGELFF. CDR3 sequence (DNA): TGTGCCAGCAGTGCTGTACGACTAGCGGGAACCGGGGAGCTGTTTTTT.

With respect to this clonotype: At one of its ends the junction is not consistent with the germline gene, which may arise from a read error. The chain couples TRBV11-2 to TRBJ1-2, with D tentatively TRBD1 (5 bases). Germline V gene data show CDR1 as SGHAT and CDR2 as FQNNGV. The CDR3 totals 12 residues. CDR3 sequence (DNA): TGTGCCAGTAGCCCGGGGACGTATGACTACACATTC. This translates into CASSPGTYDYTF.

The genes are TRBV6-1 and TRBJ2-3; D is unclear. V lost 5 bases to trimming and J lost 4 bases, with 13 bases between them. The CDR3 spans 14 residues. Germline-derived CDR1 and CDR2 are MNHNS and SASEGT. In DNA, the CDR3 is TGTGCCAGCAGTATGAGTCTTACAGCAGATACGCAGTATTTT. Translation: CASSMSLTADTQYF.

Comment on this clonotype: At one boundary the junction diverges from the germline segment, which might be a read error. This chain joins TRBV5-6 and TRBJ2-2; TRBD2 is a possible D gene (6 bases). Germline values: CDR1 SGHDT, CDR2 YYEEEE. The CDR3 spans 18 residues. The CDR3 nucleotides read TGTGCCAGCAGCTTGGTAGCTAGCGCCCATACGAACACCGGGGGGCTGTTTTTT. Protein: CASSLVASAHTNTGGLFF.

As concerns this clonotype: One junction end disagrees with the germline gene, perhaps due to a read error. This chain connects TRBV12-5 to TRBJ2-5; TRBD1 or TRBD2 may be the D gene (6 bases each). The CDR3 consists of 15 residues. Germline V gives CDR1 LGHNT, CDR2 FRNRAP. CDR3 sequence reads: CAIGTSDSSGVTQYF. The DNA for the CDR3 is TGTGCTATTGGTACCTCGGACAGCTCGGGGGTGACCCAGTACTTC.

The rearrangement uses TRBV5-1 and TRBJ1-2, with D possibly being TRBD1 (6 bases). The germline V and J ends were trimmed by 6 bases and 4 bases, with 10 bases remaining between them. This CDR3 comprises 12 residues. Per germline, CDR1 SGHRS and CDR2 YFSETQ. This chain's CDR3 is CASTEDSYGYTF. The CDR3 DNA follows: TGCGCCAGCACCGAGGACAGCTATGGCTACACCTTC.

Comments on this clonotype: Just one base apart from a much larger clone, this may be a read error. The chain has TRBV12-3 or TRBV12-4 and TRBJ2-1, with D possibly being TRBD1 (6 bases). The CDR3 contains 13 residues. The CDR3 is CASSFYEQGALGF. The DNA of the CDR3 is TGTGCCAGCAGTTTCTATGAACAGGGTGCTCTGGGCTTC.

The chain has TRBV28 and TRBJ2-7; D is undetermined. The CDR3 totals 18 residues. V was cut by 4 bases and J by 3 bases, with 25 bases left in between. Germline V lookup: CDR1 MDHEN, CDR2 SYDVKM. The CDR3 loop is CASSSWGSHLGVDYEQYF. The DNA of the CDR3 is TGTGCCAGCAGTTCCTGGGGTTCGCATCTGGGTGTGGACTACGAGCAGTACTTC.

The rearrangement joins TRBV28 to TRBJ1-2; D is ambiguous. Trimming shortened V by 3 bases and J by 5 bases, and 7 bases separated the two germline ends. This CDR3 spans 12 amino acids. Germline CDR1 reads MDHEN; CDR2 reads SYDVKM. This CDR3 reads CASSLATYGYTF. CDR3 nucleotides: TGTGCCAGCAGTTTGGCAACATATGGCTACACCTTC.

In regard to this clonotype: Without the conserved terminal phenylalanine or tryptophan, this CDR3 likely stems from a read error. The chain uses TRBV28 and TRBJ2-1; no reliable D call. The length of the CDR3 is 13 residues. Germline V gene data show CDR1 as MDHEN and CDR2 as SYDVKM. With 1 base removed from V and 10 bases from J, the gap between germline ends came to 11 bases. CDR3 region: CASSLSSGLEQFL. The CDR3 DNA follows: TGTGCCAGCAGTTTATCTAGTGGATTGGAGCAGTTCCTC.

With respect to this clonotype: A read error is possible here, since a much larger clone lies one base away. This chain links TRBV12-3 or TRBV12-4 with TRBJ2-1, with 8 bases fitting TRBD2. This CDR3 region has 16 residues. The CDR3 nucleotides are TGTGCCAGCAGGCCTCTACTAGCGGCCGGCTACAATGAGCAGTCCTTC. Its protein is CASRPLLAAGYNEQSF.

On this clonotype: A much bigger clone sits one base away, suggesting this may be a read error. The J gene is TRBJ2-7, the V gene TRBV12-3 or TRBV12-4; 8 nucleotides line up with TRBD2. The CDR3 has 14 amino acids. Trimming at V came to 2 bases and at J to 2 bases, leaving 2 bases not matched to a gene. The CDR3 DNA reads TGTGCCAGCAGTTTAAGGGGACTAGCCTACGAGCAGTACTTC. Translated: CASSLRGLAYEQYF.

Regarding this clonotype: No conserved phenylalanine or tryptophan ends this CDR3, so it is likely a read error. The rearrangement links TRBV11-2 to TRBJ2-1; 7 nucleotides align to TRBD1. This CDR3 comprises 17 residues. Per germline, CDR1 SGHAT and CDR2 FQNNGV. After removal of 2 bases from V and 3 bases from J, the junction contained 10 bases not matched to a gene. The CDR3 nucleotides are TGTGCCAGCAGCTTACGGCCGGGACAGAGAGTCTACAATGAGCAGTTCTTA. Translation gives CASSLRPGQRVYNEQFL.

Notes on this clonotype: A much larger clonotype is one base distant, so this may be a read error. The J gene is TRBJ2-2, the V gene TRBV12-5; D might be TRBD2 (6 bases). The CDR3 covers 18 residues. The germline CDR1 and CDR2 sequences are LGHNT and FRNRAP. CDR3 DNA sequence: TGTACTAGTGGTTTGGTACGGTTGGAGGGAAGCCACACCGGGGAGCTGTTTTTT. Its protein product is CTSGLVRLEGSHTGELFF. Complete variable domain (other parts from reference TRBV12-5 and TRBJ2-2): DARVTQTPRHKVTEMGQEVTMRCQPILGHNTVFWYRQTMMQGLELLAYFRNRAPLDDSGMPKDRFSAEMPDATLATLKIQPSEPRDSAVYFCTSGLVRLEGSHTGELFFGEGSRLTVL.

This chain uses TRBV5-4 with TRBJ2-3; TRBD1 might be the D (5 bases). The closer fit of TRBJ1-5 to the DNA end suggests the J call may be wrong. In germline, CDR1 is SGHNT, CDR2 YYREEE (reference sequence). The CDR3 sequence is 16 residues long. The CDR3 nucleotides read TGTGCCAGCAGCTTGCGGGCGGGGGGAGGTGGAGATACGCAGCATTTT. It codes for CASSLRAGGGGDTQHF.

The V call is TRBV7-9, the J call TRBJ1-3; D possibly corresponds to TRBD1 (6 bases). This CDR3 is 22 amino acids long. Germline V gene sequence: CDR1 SEHNR, CDR2 FQNEAQ (reference sequence). With 2 bases removed from V and 0 bases from J, the gap between germline ends came to 29 bases. CDR3 sequence (DNA): TGTGCCAGCAGCTTACGGGTCACCCGGGGGGCGACAGGCCCCAGCTCTGGAAACACCATATATTTT. Protein sequence: CASSLRVTRGATGPSSGNTIYF.